The 8 T cell receptor beta chains below were found in one sample sequenced in a study of shared clonotypes between healthy human individuals. The protocol was immunoSEQ multiplex PCR, while the TCRdb copy is restricted to in-frame clones and leaves out a portion. The repertoire holds fewer than 1.4 million clones, with 75% to 85% as singletons. The sample consisted of memory CD4+ T cells from PBMCs. Documented subset: CD45RA-negative fraction. These TCRs come from a young man in good health. Some clones in this sample may be carry-over from other donors' samples.

This clone was found a few times. The chain links TRBV5-1 to TRBJ2-5, with D tentatively TRBD1 (7 bases). Trimming took 0 bases from V and 5 from J, leaving 17 bases between them. This CDR3 contains 16 residues. CDR1 and CDR2 (germline): SGHRS, YFSETQ. CDR3 in DNA: TGCGCCAGCAGCTTGGCAGGGGGGCGGGCCCGGGAGACCCAGTACTTC. Protein sequence: CASSLAGGRARETQYF.

The rearrangement links TRBV29-1 to TRBJ1-2, with 7 bases aligning to TRBD1. This CDR3 comprises 11 residues. V lost 3 bases and J lost 7; bases outside the gene matches: 2. Germline CDR1 reads SQVTM; CDR2 reads ANQGSEA. The CDR3 nucleotides are TGCAGCGTTGATTACAGGGGTGGCTACACCTTC. It encodes CSVDYRGGYTF.

A remark on this clone: A clone one base away is much larger, so this may be a read error. The chain carries TRBV5-1 and TRBJ1-1; possibly TRBD1 for D (5 bases). The CDR3 sequence is 14 residues long. In germline, CDR1 is SGHRS, CDR2 YFSETQ. The CDR3 sequence is CASSSGGTHTEASF. DNA of the CDR3: TGCGCCAGCAGCTCAGGCGGGACCCACACTGAAGCTTCCTTT.

The V call is TRBV4-3, the J call TRBJ2-3, with 7 positions matching TRBD2. Trimming at V came to 0 bases and at J to 1 base, leaving 10 bases not matched to a gene. CDR3 length: 18 amino acids. Germline values: CDR1 LGHNA, CDR2 YSLEER. The CDR3 loop is CASSQETLVAGGTDTQYF. CDR3 DNA sequence: TGCGCCAGCAGCCAAGAAACCTTAGTGGCGGGAGGCACAGATACGCAGTATTTT.

There are a few counts of this clone. V gene TRBV2 combines with J gene TRBJ2-7; 8 bases line up with TRBD2. This CDR3 contains 12 residues. The V segment lost 8 bases and the J segment 5 bases; nucleotides outside the gene matches: 5. Germline lookup yields CDR1 SNHLY and CDR2 FYNNEI. The CDR3 coding sequence is TGTGCCAGCCACTTAGCGGGACACGAGCAGTACTTC. Translation gives CASHLAGHEQYF.

This clone was seen a handful of times. This chain connects TRBV7-8 to TRBJ1-2; D remains ambiguous. CDR3 length equals 13 residues. Germline CDR1 and CDR2: SGHVS and FQNEAQ. V was shortened by 1 base and J by 4 bases, with 7 bases between the two germline ends. The CDR3 here is CASSLGPSYGYTF. The CDR3 bases are TGTGCCAGCAGCTTAGGGCCCAGCTATGGCTACACCTTC.

The genes are TRBV7-3 and TRBJ2-2; perhaps TRBD2 as D (6 bases). Germline lookup yields CDR1 SGHTA and CDR2 FQGTGA. The V end was cut by 7 bases, the J end by 2 bases, with 11 bases between. The length of the CDR3 is 14 residues. The CDR3 loop is CASTPGLNTGELFF. The CDR3 DNA sequence: TGTGCCAGCACCCCGGGACTCAACACCGGGGAGCTGTTTTTT.

The rearrangement links TRBV5-4 to TRBJ2-1, with 7 bases aligning to TRBD2. In germline, CDR1 is SGHNT, CDR2 YYREEE (reference sequence). V trimming: 6 bases; J trimming: 7 bases; junction bases outside the gene matches: 13. The CDR3 runs 15 residues. The CDR3 coding sequence is TGTGCCAGCACCCCGGCCGGCGGGAGTCGGAATGAGCAGTTCTTC. This gives the protein CASTPAGGSRNEQFF.